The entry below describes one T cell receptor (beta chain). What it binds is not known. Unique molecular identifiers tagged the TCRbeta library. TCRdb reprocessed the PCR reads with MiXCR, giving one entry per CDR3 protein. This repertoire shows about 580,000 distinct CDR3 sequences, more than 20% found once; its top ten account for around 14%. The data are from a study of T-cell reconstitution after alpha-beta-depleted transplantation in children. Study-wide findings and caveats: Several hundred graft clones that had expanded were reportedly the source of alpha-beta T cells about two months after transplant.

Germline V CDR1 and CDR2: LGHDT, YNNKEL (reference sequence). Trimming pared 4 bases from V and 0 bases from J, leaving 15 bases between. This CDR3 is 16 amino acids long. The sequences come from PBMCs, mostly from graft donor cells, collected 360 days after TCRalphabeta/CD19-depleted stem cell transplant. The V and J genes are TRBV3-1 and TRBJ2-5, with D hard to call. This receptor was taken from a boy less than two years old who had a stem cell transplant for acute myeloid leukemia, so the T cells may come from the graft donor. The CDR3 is CASSPWTPRDQETQYF. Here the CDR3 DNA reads TGTGCCAGCAGCCCATGGACCCCACGGGACCAAGAGACCCAGTACTTC.